This T cell receptor beta chain comes out of a study of cytomegalovirus exposure and HLA in healthy donors. Study observations and caveats: Most TCR sequences were rare, but some public TCRs occurred in many donors. Altogether, 170 or so TCR beta chains were recorded as cytomegalovirus-associated. In vitro checks showed that a few CMV-associated chains really do target CMV antigens.

The CDR3 covers 15 residues. Germline assignment: CDR1 KGHSH and CDR2 LQKENI. A 120-subject validation cohort, separate from the 666-subject first cohort, supplied the donors. Sequencing used immunoSEQ multiplex PCR; TCRdb keeps in-frame clones, though not all of them. This sample has around 190,000 clones, with 86% found just once. Points on this clone: Antigen specificity is unknown. A junction end diverges from the germline sequence, so it may reflect a read error. The sample carries other DNA sequences with the same CDR3.

The source of this sequence is a man under 40 in good health and CMV-seropositive. The source material was PBMCs. V usage is TRBV18 and J usage is TRBJ1-5; 7 bases fit TRBD1. CDR3 in amino acids: CASSPGDRNSQPQHF. The CDR3 nucleotides read TGTGCCAGCTCACCAGGGGACAGAAACAGCCAGCCCCAGCACTTT.